This TCR beta chain was retrieved from a study of T-cell memory formation after mild COVID-19. TCRdb recomputed calls from the 5' RACE reads with MiXCR, one row per CDR3 protein. Among about 260,000 distinct CDR3 sequences listed, roughly 16% were seen once. This clonotype was picked up many times. CDR3 length: 17 residues. In germline, CDR1 is MNHNY, CDR2 SVGAGI (reference sequence). Trimming shortened V by 2 bases and J by 1 base, and 17 bases separated the two germline ends. V and J are TRBV6-6 and TRBJ1-1, with D possibly TRBD1 on 5 matching bases. The source material was PBMCs or a T cell subset sorted from them (not recorded which). The TCR sequence derives from a man between 18 and 35 years old who had mild COVID-19 (a few samples of this study predate the infection). Cell type and time point are not known. The CDR3 loop reads CASSYGNRGRENTEAFF. CDR3 nucleotide sequence: TGTGCCAGCAGTTACGGAAATCGGGGCAGGGAGAACACTGAAGCTTTCTTT.